The rows below give T cell receptor beta chains drawn from one sample of a study of blood T cell repertoires in COVID-19. Profiled with immunoSEQ multiplex PCR; TCRdb holds only in-frame clones, not every one. The table lists more than 50,000 clones, 65% to 75% of them singletons. Source material: peripheral blood. The receptors here all came from a woman aged 80 or over with acute or convalescent COVID-19. The CDR3 runs from the conserved cysteine through the conserved F or W. D genes are given only for firm matches. Size values are once, few and many counts, or a class for expanded clones, and some rows have none.

TRBV7-2,15,TRBJ2-2,NA,NA,CASSFWDGGNGELFF,TGTGCCAGCAGCTTTTGGGATGGGGGGAACGGGGAGCTGTTTTTT
TRBV7-2,15,TRBJ2-2,NA,TRBD1,CASSLDRLNTGELFF,TGTGCCAGCAGCTTGGACAGGTTGAACACCGGGGAGCTGTTTTTT
TRBV18,14,TRBJ2-5,NA,NA,CASSPRGGEETQYF,TGTGCCAGCTCACCTCGAGGGGGGGAAGAGACCCAGTACTTC
TRBV28,13,TRBJ2-5,NA,NA,CASKIGGSGTQYF,TGTGCCAGCAAGATTGGGGGGTCGGGGACCCAGTACTTC
TRBV10-3,12,TRBJ2-1,few,NA,CAISENNNEQFF,TGTGCCATCAGTGAAAACAACAATGAGCAGTTCTTC
TRBV14,13,TRBJ2-1,few,NA,CASSQLPRYEQFF,TGTGCCAGCAGCCAACTACCCCGGTATGAGCAGTTCTTC
TRBV9,15,TRBJ2-1,few,NA,CASSVGLGLPNEQFF,TGTGCCAGCAGCGTAGGATTGGGACTTCCCAATGAGCAGTTCTTC
TRBV27,16,TRBJ2-1,NA,TRBD2,CASIKLTSGSPHEQFF,TGTGCCAGCATTAAACTTACTAGCGGGAGCCCCCATGAGCAGTTCTTC
TRBV7-8,13,TRBJ2-7,few,TRBD1,CASSFGTDREQYF,TGTGCCAGCAGCTTTGGGACAGACCGCGAGCAGTACTTC
TRBV28,16,TRBJ1-1,NA,TRBD1,CASNPSLGQVNTEAFF,TGTGCCAGCAACCCTTCACTGGGACAGGTAAACACTGAAGCTTTCTTT
TRBV7-2,13,TRBJ2-5,NA,NA,CASSATGIETQYF,TGTGCCAGCAGCGCCACAGGGATAGAGACCCAGTACTTC
TRBV5-3,15,TRBJ1-4,NA,NA,CARSLVVGPNEKLFF,TGTGCCAGAAGCTTGGTTGTGGGCCCGAATGAAAAACTGTTTTTT
TRBV2,15,TRBJ1-6,NA,NA,CASSELRGRNSPLHF,TGTGCCAGCAGTGAATTACGGGGGAGGAATTCACCCCTCCACTTT